The clone carrying this TCR beta chain is labeled medium-sized. Its antigen is not identified. V was shortened by 2 bases and J by 2 bases, with 16 bases between the two germline ends. The length of the CDR3 is 16 residues. The germline CDR1 and CDR2 sequences are SGHRS and YFSETQ. This sample was taken from a study of spatial heterogeneity in lung cancer. Study results and limitations: How many expanded intratumoral alpha and beta TCRs were present tracked the tumor mutation count, which was a count of nonsynonymous mutations.

Time point meaning: sample taken at primary tumor resection. One entry per CDR3 protein results from TCRdb running MiXCR on the 5' RACE reads. The data hold some 15,000 distinct CDR3 sequences, with 6.5% to 8% observed a single time. The receptor was derived from a male donor with early-stage non-small cell lung cancer. Source: lung tumor tissue, taken at surgery. This rearrangement joins TRBV5-1 to TRBJ2-5; D gene uncertain. In DNA, the CDR3 is TGCGCCAGCAGCTTTCGAAGGTCCGACCCACAAGAGACCCAGTACTTC. Protein: CASSFRRSDPQETQYF.